Following are 20 T cell receptor beta chains from one sample sequenced in a study of T-cell reconstitution after alpha-beta-depleted transplantation in children. Preparation of the TCRbeta library was carried out with unique molecular identifiers. TCRdb re-called the PCR reads through MiXCR, storing one row per CDR3 protein. Of hundreds of thousands of distinct CDR3 sequences listed, about 10% are singletons. Specimen: PBMCs, collected before TCRalphabeta/CD19-depleted stem cell transplant. The source is a child aged 2-15 years with inherited bone marrow failure, due to receive a stem cell transplant.

The gene calls are TRBV6-5 and TRBJ2-2; D is uncertain. V was shortened by 4 bases and J by 6 bases, with 12 bases between the two germline ends. The germline V gene encodes CDR1 MNHEY and CDR2 SVGAGI. This CDR3 comprises 14 residues. The CDR3: CASSFTVLSGELFF. The CDR3 region has the DNA TGTGCCAGCAGTTTTACCGTTCTGTCCGGGGAGCTGTTTTTT.

This clonotype occurred many times. The chain uses TRBV4-2 and TRBJ2-5, with TRBD2 matching 14 bases. CDR3 size: 15 residues. V shed 4 bases and J 5 bases; nucleotides not matched to a gene: 3. Looked up from germline, CDR1 is LGHNA and CDR2 is YNFKEQ. CDR3 loop: CASSPRLAGGETQYF. The CDR3 DNA sequence: TGTGCCAGCAGCCCCCGACTAGCGGGAGGGGAGACCCAGTACTTC.

This clonotype occurred many times. The V call is TRBV6-2 or TRBV6-3, the J call TRBJ2-2, with 9 bases identical to TRBD1. V shed 6 bases and J 4 bases; nucleotides not matched to a gene: 3. The germline V gene has CDR1 MNHEY and CDR2 SVGEGT. This CDR3 contains 14 residues. CDR3: CASRLTGGTGELFF. The CDR3 DNA reads as TGTGCCAGCAGACTGACAGGGGGCACCGGGGAGCTGTTTTTT.

There are many counts of this clonotype. The chain links TRBV5-5 to TRBJ2-5; 9 bases map to TRBD2. With 4 bases clipped from V and 4 bases from J, the junction kept 11 bases outside the gene matches. CDR1 is SGHKS and CDR2 is YYEKEE in the germline V gene (reference sequence). The length of the CDR3 is 16 residues. The CDR3 sequence is CASSGGTSWGGETQYF. The CDR3 region has the DNA TGTGCCAGCAGCGGGGGGACTAGCTGGGGAGGAGAGACCCAGTACTTC. Based on the CDR3 plus reference TRBV5-5 and TRBJ2-5, the full variable domain is DAGVTQSPTHLIKTRGQQVTLRCSPISGHKSVSWYQQVLGQGPQFIFQYYEKEERGRGNFPDRFSARQFPNYSSELNVNALLLGDSALYLCASSGGTSWGGETQYFGPGTRLLVL.

This clonotype was seen ten or more times. The chain uses TRBV7-9 and TRBJ1-2; 7 nucleotides match TRBD1. J lost 4 bases, V lost 3 bases, and 8 bases had no gene match. The CDR3 consists of 15 residues. Germline V CDR1 and CDR2: SEHNR, FQNEAQ (reference sequence). This CDR3 is CASSFSGGSVYGYTF. CDR3 nucleotides: TGTGCCAGCAGCTTTTCAGGGGGAAGTGTCTATGGCTACACCTTC.

This clonotype was observed a few times. CDR3 in DNA: TGTGCCAGCAGCAAAGTTGGGGCAACTGGGAGCTCTGGAAACACCATATATTTT. It yields the protein CASSKVGATGSSGNTIYF. The chain is built from TRBV21-1 and TRBJ1-3; whether TRBD1, the table's D call, matches the DNA was not checked. TRBV21-1 is recorded as a pseudogene. CDR3 length equals 18 residues.

The chain is built from TRBV11-2 and TRBJ2-1; 9 bases fit TRBD1. After removal of 0 bases from V and 9 bases from J, the junction contained 9 bases not matched to a gene. Germline lookup yields CDR1 SGHAT and CDR2 FQNNGV. This CDR3 is 16 amino acids long. The CDR3 nucleotides are TGTGCCAGCAGCTTAGATCGAGTAGGGACAGGGAGTGAGCAGTTCTTC. Its translation is CASSLDRVGTGSEQFF.

This clonotype was recorded many times. The chain couples TRBV20-1 to TRBJ2-1; 8 bases map to TRBD2. Germline assignment: CDR1 DFQATT and CDR2 SNEGSKA (reference sequence). The CDR3 runs 16 residues. With 1 base clipped from V and 1 base from J, the junction kept 6 bases outside the gene matches. The CDR3 reads CSARGPLAGSYNEQFF. In DNA, the CDR3 is TGCAGTGCTAGAGGCCCTTTAGCGGGGTCCTACAATGAGCAGTTCTTC.

The sample holds many counts of this clonotype. CDR3 sequence reads: CASSSTETVSYEQYF. The CDR3 DNA reads as TGTGCCAGCAGTTCGACCGAGACAGTATCCTACGAGCAGTACTTC. V gene TRBV27 combines with J gene TRBJ2-7; perhaps TRBD1 as D (5 bases). The CDR3 runs 15 residues. The germline gives CDR1 MNHEY, CDR2 SMNVEV (reference sequence). The V gene lost 4 bases and the J gene lost 1 base, with 14 bases spanning the gap.

This clonotype was counted between two and nine times. The chain joins TRBV9 to TRBJ2-7, with 9 bases lining up with TRBD2. Germline V gene lookup returns CDR1 SGDLS and CDR2 YYNGEE. The CDR3 has 14 amino acids. Trimming cost V 7 bases and J 0 bases; bases outside gene matches: 5. CDR3 in amino acids: CASPSGRPSYEQYF. DNA of the CDR3: TGTGCCAGCCCCAGCGGGAGGCCCTCCTACGAGCAGTACTTC. Complete variable domain (other parts from reference TRBV9 and TRBJ2-7): DSGVTQTPKHLITATGQRVTLRCSPRSGDLSVYWYQQSLDQGLQFLIQYYNGEERAKGNILERFSAQQFPDLHSELNLSSLELGDSALYFCASPSGRPSYEQYFGPGTRLTVT.

This clonotype was recorded at least ten times. The chain links TRBV10-3 to TRBJ1-5, with TRBD1 matching 9 bases. CDR3 length: 13 residues. The trim removed 11 bases at V and 6 bases at J, leaving 8 bases unmatched. Germline V CDR1 and CDR2: ENHRY, SYGVKD. The CDR3: CAASQGAGQPQHF. The CDR3 nucleotides read TGTGCCGCCTCACAGGGGGCGGGTCAGCCCCAGCATTTT.

The chain is built from TRBV5-4 and TRBJ2-3; D unclear. V was trimmed by 0 bases and J by 5 bases, leaving 10 bases between them. Per germline, CDR1 SGHNT and CDR2 YYREEE (reference sequence). The CDR3 contains 14 residues. The chain's CDR3 is CASSLDYREDTQYF. The CDR3 DNA is TGTGCCAGCAGCTTGGACTATCGTGAAGATACGCAGTATTTT.

For this clonotype: This may be a read error, as it is one base from a much larger clone. This sequence joins TRBV11-2 and TRBJ2-7; possible D gene TRBD1, 5 bases. This CDR3 comprises 16 residues. Germline V gene lookup returns CDR1 SGHAT and CDR2 FQNNGV. CDR3 in amino acids: CANSYGADPSSYEQYF. The CDR3 region has the DNA TGTGCCAACAGCTATGGGGCGGACCCCAGCTCCTACGAGCAGTACTTC.

This clonotype was recorded many times. The chain carries TRBV10-3 and TRBJ1-6, with D tentatively TRBD1 (6 bases). The CDR3 totals 16 residues. Germline loops: CDR1 ENHRY, CDR2 SYGVKD. Trimming left V 0 bases short and J 7 bases short, with 13 bases between. CDR3 sequence: CAISESTGGGNSPLHF. The CDR3 nucleotides read TGTGCCATCAGTGAGTCGACGGGAGGGGGGAATTCACCCCTCCACTTT.

As concerns this clonotype: Being one base from a much bigger clone, this may be a read error. The chain joins TRBV14 to TRBJ1-1; possibly TRBD1 for D (5 bases). The germline gives CDR1 SGHDN, CDR2 FVKESK. The CDR3 spans 14 residues. Deletions cut 8 bases from V and 4 bases from J, with 17 bases between. The CDR3 sequence is CASRRAGRCTEAFF. The CDR3 nucleotides read TGTGCCAGCCGTAGGGCAGGGCGGTGCACTGAAGCTTTCTTT.

This rearrangement joins TRBV7-6 to TRBJ2-1; D unclear. Germline V gene lookup returns CDR1 SGHVS and CDR2 FNYEAQ. This CDR3 has 14 residues. Trimming left V 2 bases short and J 10 bases short, with 15 bases between. CDR3 residues: CASSLSLMVVEQFF. In DNA form, the CDR3 reads TGTGCCAGCAGCTTAAGTCTAATGGTGGTGGAGCAGTTCTTC.

The chain couples TRBV7-2 to TRBJ2-1; 8 bases agree with TRBD2. V lost 3 bases, J lost 9 bases, and 4 bases stayed unmatched. The germline V gene has CDR1 SGHTA and CDR2 FQGNSA. The CDR3 extends over 13 amino acids. The CDR3 coding sequence is TGTGCCAGCAGCTTTCGGCGGGAGGTTGAGCAGTTCTTC. Protein sequence: CASSFRREVEQFF.

This clonotype was detected a few times. In nucleotides, the CDR3 is TGTGCCAGCATACCCGGGCTCAGTAACACTGAAGCTTTCTTT. Amino acids: CASIPGLSNTEAFF. The chain is built from TRBV2 and TRBJ1-1; D is undetermined. Germline CDR1 is SNHLY and CDR2 is FYNNEI. The CDR3 sequence is 14 residues long. The V end lost 7 bases, the J end lost 2 bases, and 14 bases lay between the germline ends.

This clonotype was seen only a few times. CDR3: CAWTGQGDNEQFF. DNA of the CDR3: TGTGCCTGGACGGGACAGGGGGACAATGAGCAGTTCTTC. The chain links TRBV30 to TRBJ2-1, with 11 positions matching TRBD1. V gave up 4 bases and J gave up 5 bases; unmatched junction bases: 1. Looked up from germline, CDR1 is GTSNPN and CDR2 is SVGIG (reference sequence). The CDR3 is made up of 13 amino acids.

About this clonotype itself: With a much larger clone just one base away, this may be a read error. This sequence joins TRBV27 and TRBJ2-4; 7 nucleotides line up with TRBD2. CDR1 MNHEY and CDR2 SMNVEV come from the germline V gene (reference sequence). The CDR3 is made up of 16 amino acids. V was clipped by 4 bases and J by 9 bases; unmatched bases: 15. CDR3: CASSSTSSAVLGIQYF. The CDR3 DNA reads as TGTGCCAGCAGTTCGACTAGCAGCGCGGTATTGGGCATTCAGTACTTC.